Shown below are 24 T cell receptor beta chains from a single sample sequenced in a study of blood T cell repertoires in COVID-19. TCRdb's copy holds only in-frame clones and misses some; the assay was immunoSEQ multiplex PCR. The table has hundreds of thousands of clones, 89% seen once. The sample was PBMCs or T cells enriched from blood (not recorded which). These receptors all stem from a woman aged 40 to 50 who had recovered from COVID-19.

The V and J genes are TRBV29-1 and TRBJ1-4; 10 bases align to TRBD1. Trimming at V came to 6 bases and at J to 0 bases, leaving 4 bases not matched to a gene. CDR1 and CDR2 from the germline V gene are SQVTM and ANQGSEA. This CDR3 region has 15 residues. The CDR3 region is CSVRGQGATNEKLFF. The DNA of the CDR3 is TGCAGCGTGCGAGGACAGGGGGCAACTAATGAAAAACTGTTTTTT.

V and J are TRBV29-1 and TRBJ2-6; no firm D call. CDR3 length: 12 amino acids. Germline V CDR1 and CDR2: SQVTM, ANQGSEA. V lost 4 bases, J lost 1 base, and 2 bases lay in between. In DNA form, the CDR3 reads TGCAGCGTTGTATCTGGGGCCAACGTCCTGACTTTC. Amino acids: CSVVSGANVLTF.

This chain links TRBV7-2 with TRBJ1-6; TRBD1 aligns across 8 bases. The junction had 7 bases not matched to a gene; V was cut back by 2 bases and J by 7 bases. The CDR3 consists of 16 residues. Germline V gene data show CDR1 as SGHTA and CDR2 as FQGNSA. CDR3 sequence (DNA): TGTGCCAGCAGCTTACAGGGGGCGCCTGGAAATTCACCCCTCCACTTT. Its translation is CASSLQGAPGNSPLHF.

This chain uses TRBV28 with TRBJ1-4; D gene ambiguous. The CDR3 totals 13 residues. Germline V lookup: CDR1 MDHEN, CDR2 SYDVKM. Deletions cut 6 bases from V and 4 bases from J, with 9 bases between. CDR3 nucleotides: TGTGCCAGCAGGGAGGGTTTTAATGAAAAACTGTTTTTT. Residues: CASREGFNEKLFF.

This clone was found once. The rearrangement uses TRBV5-1 and TRBJ1-1; TRBD1 agrees at 7 bases. This CDR3 is built from 16 residues. CDR1 SGHRS and CDR2 YFSETQ come from the germline V gene. Trimming took 4 bases from V and 4 from J; bases not matched to a gene: 13. CDR3 nucleotides: TGCGCCAGCAGCCTGGTACCTACGACAGGGTTCACTGAAGCTTTCTTT. It is translated as CASSLVPTTGFTEAFF.

The chain links TRBV28 to TRBJ2-5, with TRBD2 matching over 10 bases. The CDR3 length is 19 residues. Germline CDR1 and CDR2: MDHEN and SYDVKM. Trimming cost V 6 bases and J 2 bases; bases outside gene matches: 18. The CDR3 here is CASRPDRSPSGRYQETQYF. The CDR3 DNA is TGTGCCAGCAGACCCGATAGGAGCCCTAGCGGGAGATATCAAGAGACCCAGTACTTC.

This rearrangement joins TRBV7-9 to TRBJ2-5; D is possibly TRBD2 (6 bases). The CDR3 runs to 13 residues. CDR1 and CDR2 (germline): SEHNR, FQNEAQ (reference sequence). Trimming took off 4 bases at V and 1 base at J, with 7 bases between the two ends. The DNA for the CDR3 is TGTGCCAGCAGCTGGGACTCCCAAGAGACCCAGTACTTC. This gives the protein CASSWDSQETQYF.

The V call is TRBV7-2, the J call TRBJ2-4, with D perhaps TRBD1 (5 bases). Trimming stripped 1 base from V and 1 base from J, with 11 bases between. The CDR3 has 16 residues. Germline-derived CDR1 and CDR2 are SGHTA and FQGNSA. The CDR3 loop reads CASSLDRPRAKNIQYF. The CDR3 region has the DNA TGTGCCAGCAGCTTAGACAGGCCTCGGGCCAAAAACATTCAGTACTTC.

The chain is built from TRBV7-2 and TRBJ1-3; tentatively, D is TRBD1 (6 bases). Germline values: CDR1 SGHTA, CDR2 FQGNSA. The CDR3 spans 14 residues. Trimming shortened V by 3 bases and J by 2 bases, and 8 bases separated the two germline ends. CDR3 DNA: TGTGCCAGCAGCTTGGACAGAGCTGGAAACACCATATATTTT. This gives the protein CASSLDRAGNTIYF.

This chain connects TRBV25-1 to TRBJ1-1, with 9 bases fitting TRBD1. CDR3 length: 13 residues. The ends lost 7 bases at V and 3 bases at J; junction bases unmatched: 3. Germline CDR1 MGHDK, CDR2 SYGVNS. The DNA of the CDR3 is TGTGCCAGCATTGGGACAGGGCACACTGAAGCTTTCTTT. This codes for CASIGTGHTEAFF.

This clone came up a few times. The J gene is TRBJ2-1, the V gene TRBV28, with 12 nucleotides matching TRBD2. The V gene's germline CDR1 is MDHEN and CDR2 SYDVKM. The CDR3 sequence is 14 residues long. Losses at the gene ends were 6 bases for V and 9 bases for J; bases not matched to a gene: 6. CDR3 DNA: TGTGCCAGCAGGCCGGGACTAGCGGGTTTTGAGCAGTTCTTC. Its translation: CASRPGLAGFEQFF. The entire variable domain, with the rest obtained from reference TRBV28 and TRBJ2-1, is as follows: DVKVTQSSRYLVKRTGEKVFLECVQDMDHENMFWYRQDPGLGLRLIYFSYDVKMKEKGDIPEGYSVSREKKERFSLILESASTNQTSMYLCASRPGLAGFEQFFGPGTRLTVL.

The chain recombines TRBV9 with TRBJ1-1, with D possibly matching TRBD1 (5 bases). From germline, CDR1 is SGDLS and CDR2 YYNGEE. There are 18 residues in the CDR3. Trimming removed 3 bases from V and 0 bases from J, with 21 bases in between. CDR3 DNA: TGTGCCAGCAGCGCCAGAGGGGCCGACGGGAGCATGAACACTGAAGCTTTCTTT. Its translation: CASSARGADGSMNTEAFF. Using reference TRBV9 and TRBJ1-1 for the parts outside the CDR3, the full variable domain is DSGVTQTPKHLITATGQRVTLRCSPRSGDLSVYWYQQSLDQGLQFLIQYYNGEERAKGNILERFSAQQFPDLHSELNLSSLELGDSALYFCASSARGADGSMNTEAFFGQGTRLTVV.

The chain has TRBV6-5 and TRBJ1-5; D might be TRBD1 (5 bases). CDR1 is MNHEY and CDR2 is SVGAGI in the germline V gene. The CDR3 runs 14 residues. V lost 5 bases, J lost 0 bases, and 8 bases lay in between. The CDR3 DNA sequence: TGTGCCAGCAGTCAGGGTTATAGCAATCAGCCCCAGCATTTT. It specifies CASSQGYSNQPQHF.

The chain links TRBV9 to TRBJ2-2, with TRBD2 matching 7 bases. CDR3 length: 16 residues. Trimming cost V 0 bases and J 2 bases; bases outside gene matches: 4. Germline CDR1 reads SGDLS; CDR2 reads YYNGEE. The CDR3 region has the DNA TGTGCCAGCAGCGTAGCCGGGGGGTTCAACACCGGGGAGCTGTTTTTT. Its translation: CASSVAGGFNTGELFF.

The rearrangement joins TRBV28 to TRBJ2-3; no clear D gene. Deletions cut 7 bases from V and 1 base from J, with 9 bases between. The length of the CDR3 is 13 residues. Looked up from germline, CDR1 is MDHEN and CDR2 is SYDVKM. CDR3 DNA sequence: TGTGCCAGCAACGCCCCAGGCACAGATACGCAGTATTTT. It yields the protein CASNAPGTDTQYF. The full variable domain, in which reference TRBV28 and TRBJ2-3 provide the parts outside the CDR3, is DVKVTQSSRYLVKRTGEKVFLECVQDMDHENMFWYRQDPGLGLRLIYFSYDVKMKEKGDIPEGYSVSREKKERFSLILESASTNQTSMYLCASNAPGTDTQYFGPGTRLTVL.

The chain is built from TRBV10-3 and TRBJ2-7; D is perhaps TRBD1 (5 bases). V lost 0 bases, J lost 0 bases, and 9 bases lay in between. The CDR3 contains 15 residues. Germline V gene lookup returns CDR1 ENHRY and CDR2 SYGVKD. Here the CDR3 reads CAISESTESSYEQYF. In nucleotides, the CDR3 is TGTGCCATCAGTGAGTCGACAGAGAGCTCCTACGAGCAGTACTTC.

This clone showed up just once. This rearrangement joins TRBV13 to TRBJ2-3, with a weak D call TRBD2 (5 bases). Germline V gene data show CDR1 as PRHDT and CDR2 as FYEKMQ (reference sequence). The CDR3 runs 15 residues. Trimming took 8 bases from V and 4 from J, leaving 19 bases between them. The CDR3 sequence is CASLRWELGADTQYF. Here the CDR3 DNA reads TGTGCCAGCCTCAGATGGGAGTTAGGTGCAGATACGCAGTATTTT.

V and J are TRBV4-3 and TRBJ2-7, with a possible D match to TRBD1 (5 bases). Trimming shortened V by 1 base and J by 2 bases, and 12 bases separated the two germline ends. Germline V lookup: CDR1 LGHNA, CDR2 YSLEER. The CDR3 totals 15 residues. CDR3 coding DNA: TGCGCCAGCAGCCAAGCCCAGGGTACAGCCTACGAGCAGTACTTC. Amino acid sequence: CASSQAQGTAYEQYF.

The CDR3 reads CATSEARGNYGYTF. The CDR3 DNA reads as TGTGCCACCAGTGAGGCCAGGGGGAACTATGGCTACACCTTC. This chain connects TRBV24-1 to TRBJ1-2; 7 nucleotides line up with TRBD1. Losses at the gene ends were 4 bases for V and 2 bases for J; bases not matched to a gene: 3. Germline assignment: CDR1 KGHDR and CDR2 SFDVKD. The CDR3 consists of 14 residues.

This chain joins TRBV6-1 and TRBJ1-1, with D unclear. The germline V gene has CDR1 MNHNS and CDR2 SASEGT. V lost 3 bases, J lost 1 base, and 9 bases lay in between. This CDR3 is 14 amino acids long. The CDR3 sequence is CASSDSIENTEAFF. The DNA of the CDR3 is TGTGCCAGCAGTGATTCTATAGAGAACACTGAAGCTTTCTTT.

V is TRBV18 and J is TRBJ2-2, with 8 nucleotides matching TRBD1. This CDR3 region has 16 residues. J gave up 0 bases and V 6 bases, and 6 bases lay outside the gene matches. The germline gives CDR1 KGHSH, CDR2 LQKENI. CDR3 coding DNA: TGTGCCAGCTCGCCTAGGGACAGGACGAACACCGGGGAGCTGTTTTTT. The encoded protein is CASSPRDRTNTGELFF.

The rearrangement uses TRBV28 and TRBJ1-5, with a tentative D call TRBD1 (6 bases). CDR3 length equals 15 residues. The germline V gene has CDR1 MDHEN and CDR2 SYDVKM. V dropped 5 bases and J dropped 0 bases, with 11 bases sitting between them. CDR3 in DNA: TGTGCCAGCAGTCGACAGGCCTATAGCAATCAGCCCCAGCATTTT. Translating it yields CASSRQAYSNQPQHF.

This chain joins TRBV3-1 (or the pseudogene TRBV3-2) and TRBJ2-7; 7 positions agree with TRBD2. CDR1 LGHDT and CDR2 YNNKEL come from the germline V gene (reference sequence). The V gene end was trimmed by 0 bases and the J gene end by 7 bases; junction bases not matched to a gene: 12. The CDR3 contains 16 residues. CDR3: CASSQDYGGRIREQYF. The DNA for the CDR3 is TGTGCCAGCAGCCAAGACTACGGCGGGAGAATCCGGGAGCAGTACTTC.

The chain employs TRBV6-2 or TRBV6-3 and TRBJ2-3; 7 positions agree with TRBD2. Germline lookup yields CDR1 MNHEY and CDR2 SVGEGT. After removal of 3 bases from V and 4 bases from J, the junction contained 10 bases not matched to a gene. The CDR3 is 16 amino acids. The CDR3 loop reads CASSYDYREDPDTQYF. CDR3 sequence (DNA): TGTGCCAGCAGTTATGACTATCGGGAGGACCCAGATACGCAGTATTTT.